These 31 T cell receptor beta chains share one sample of origin, sequenced in a study of T cells in Graves' hyperthyroidism and ophthalmopathy. Amplification targeted TCR beta CDR3 regions from RNA transcripts. A first-round RT-PCR of the TCR CDR3 used the HTBI primer set. TCRdb reprocessed the multiplex PCR reads with MiXCR, giving one entry per CDR3 protein. The repertoire holds 250,000 or so distinct CDR3 sequences, with about 16% as singletons. Sample: blood. These receptors originate from a woman in her forties or fifties with Graves' hyperthyroidism that later progressed to Graves' ophthalmopathy.

This clonotype was counted ten times or more. The chain links TRBV6-1 to TRBJ1-5; D gene unclear. Trimming removed 3 bases at V and 3 bases at J, with 6 bases between. The CDR3 runs to 13 residues. Looked up from germline, CDR1 is MNHNS and CDR2 is SASEGT. CDR3 in DNA: TGTGCCAGCAGTGACCGGTTCAATCAGCCCCAGCATTTT. It is translated as CASSDRFNQPQHF.

In this sample, this clonotype turned up a few times. This chain links TRBV6-6 with TRBJ1-2; weak D call: TRBD1 (6 bases). With 2 bases removed from V and 4 bases from J, the gap between germline ends came to 14 bases. This CDR3 is 15 amino acids long. Germline V CDR1 and CDR2: MNHNY, SVGAGI (reference sequence). The CDR3 is CASSYMGRGAYGYTF. In DNA form, the CDR3 reads TGTGCCAGCAGTTACATGGGGCGGGGGGCCTATGGCTACACCTTC.

The chain uses TRBV4-1 and TRBJ2-1; 7 positions match TRBD2. The length of the CDR3 is 17 residues. CDR1 is MGHRA, CDR2 YSYEKL, per germline. Trimming took 0 bases from V and 4 from J; bases not matched to a gene: 9. The CDR3 is CASSQDRMRELYNEQFF. The DNA for the CDR3 is TGCGCCAGCAGCCAAGATCGAATGCGGGAGTTATACAATGAGCAGTTCTTC.

There are many counts of this clonotype. The chain employs TRBV7-6 and TRBJ2-1; no firm D call. Germline V gene sequence: CDR1 SGHVS, CDR2 FNYEAQ. The CDR3 sequence is 13 residues long. V was cut by 1 base and J by 7 bases, with 8 bases left in between. The CDR3 DNA reads as TGTGCCAGCAGCTTAGAAATCCAGAATGAGCAGTTCTTC. This encodes CASSLEIQNEQFF. Combining the CDR3 with reference TRBV7-6 and TRBJ2-1 gives the whole variable domain GAGVSQSPRYKVTKRGQDVALRCDPISGHVSLYWYRQALGQGPEFLTYFNYEAQQDKSGLPNDRFSAERPEGSISTLTIQRTEQRDSAMYRCASSLEIQNEQFFGPGTRLTVL.

This clonotype appeared a single time. J is TRBJ2-3 and V is TRBV12-3 or TRBV12-4, with D possibly TRBD2 on 5 matching bases. The CDR3 sequence is 14 residues long. V lost 6 bases, J lost 5 bases, and 15 bases lay in between. CDR3 loop: CASRTSGSGDTQYF. The CDR3, as DNA: TGTGCCAGCAGAACCTCGGGGTCGGGAGATACGCAGTATTTT.

This clonotype was recorded a few times. V gene TRBV5-4 combines with J gene TRBJ2-5, with 8 nucleotides matching TRBD2. The trim removed 1 base at V and 2 bases at J, leaving 4 bases unmatched. The CDR3 loop spans 15 amino acids. Germline V gene lookup returns CDR1 SGHNT and CDR2 YYREEE (reference sequence). The CDR3 DNA reads TGTGCCAGCAGCTTGTCGTTAGCGGGACAAGAGACCCAGTACTTC. It codes for CASSLSLAGQETQYF.

This clonotype showed up many times. The J gene is TRBJ2-5, the V gene TRBV20-1; the match to TRBD1 covers 10 bases. This CDR3 spans 16 amino acids. Germline V gives CDR1 DFQATT, CDR2 SNEGSKA (reference sequence). J gave up 3 bases and V 3 bases, and 10 bases lay outside the gene matches. For the CDR3, the DNA is TGCAGTGCTAGTGGGGCCCCCGGGACAGGGGAAGAGACCCAGTACTTC. Protein sequence: CSASGAPGTGEETQYF.

This clonotype was counted at least ten times. V and J are TRBV28 and TRBJ2-7; D may be TRBD1 (6 bases). This CDR3 is 12 amino acids long. V lost 1 base, J lost 6 bases, and 7 bases lay in between. CDR1 is MDHEN and CDR2 is SYDVKM in the germline V gene. The CDR3 nucleotides read TGTGCCAGCAGTTTATACAGGGTCGAGCAGTACTTC. Translating it yields CASSLYRVEQYF. The full variable domain, its missing parts supplied by reference TRBV28 and TRBJ2-7, is DVKVTQSSRYLVKRTGEKVFLECVQDMDHENMFWYRQDPGLGLRLIYFSYDVKMKEKGDIPEGYSVSREKKERFSLILESASTNQTSMYLCASSLYRVEQYFGPGTRLTVT.

This clonotype was recorded many times. The rearrangement joins TRBV20-1 to TRBJ2-5; TRBD2 aligns across 9 bases. The CDR3 is 14 amino acids. CDR1 and CDR2 from the germline V gene are DFQATT and SNEGSKA (reference sequence). Germline trimming cut 0 bases from V and 5 bases from J; bases unmatched to any gene: 4. The CDR3 loop is CSAREIAGEETQYF. DNA for the CDR3: TGCAGTGCTAGAGAGATAGCGGGAGAGGAGACCCAGTACTTC.

The chain combines TRBV14 with TRBJ2-1, with D possibly matching TRBD2 (6 bases). Trimming took off 2 bases at V and 13 bases at J, with 15 bases between the two ends. The CDR3 extends over 13 amino acids. Per the germline V gene, CDR1 is SGHDN and CDR2 is FVKESK. CDR3 region: CASSQNAGTGQFF. In DNA, the CDR3 is TGTGCCAGCAGCCAAAACGCGGGGACGGGACAGTTCTTC.

This clonotype was counted ten times or more. The chain joins TRBV20-1 to TRBJ2-1; 9 bases are shared with TRBD2. The germline CDR1 and CDR2 sequences are DFQATT and SNEGSKA (reference sequence). J was trimmed by 5 bases and V by 7 bases; bases with no gene match: 15. This CDR3 has 16 residues. The chain's CDR3 is CSGRSIGGRENNEQFF. The DNA of the CDR3 is TGCAGTGGACGGTCGATTGGCGGGAGGGAAAACAATGAGCAGTTCTTC.

This clonotype was observed many times. This chain links TRBV5-6 with TRBJ1-1; D remains unclear. The germline gives CDR1 SGHDT, CDR2 YYEEEE. CDR3 length equals 13 residues. Between the trimmed V and J ends, which lost 2 bases and 9 bases, there was a span of 14 bases. The CDR3 DNA sequence: TGTGCCAGCAGCTTCATGGGGTCAAATAAAGCTTTCTTT. It translates to CASSFMGSNKAFF.

This clonotype came up many times. Here the CDR3 DNA reads TGCGCCAGCAGCTTGCGGGCAGACAGACAAGAGAGACAGTACTTC. This translates into CASSLRADRQERQYF. The V gene is TRBV5-1, the J gene TRBJ2-5; D possibly corresponds to TRBD1 (5 bases). V was cut by 1 base and J by 11 bases, with 21 bases left in between. The CDR3 extends over 15 amino acids. Germline CDR1 reads SGHRS; CDR2 reads YFSETQ.

This clonotype was observed a handful of times. The chain uses TRBV6-5 and TRBJ2-5, with D unclear. The CDR3 is 15 amino acids. CDR1 MNHEY and CDR2 SVGAGI come from the germline V gene. Trimming took 0 bases from V and 4 from J, leaving 12 bases between them. CDR3 sequence (DNA): TGTGCCAGCAGTTACTCTACTGGTAGAGGAGAGACCCAGTACTTC. Encoded protein: CASSYSTGRGETQYF.

The chain uses TRBV24-1 and TRBJ2-1; 12 bases map to TRBD2. The V gene's germline CDR1 is KGHDR and CDR2 SFDVKD. The length of the CDR3 is 19 residues. Trimming removed 3 bases from V and 4 bases from J; junction bases left unmatched: 12. The CDR3 sequence: CATSDPYTGLAGSYNEQFF. For the CDR3, the DNA is TGTGCCACCAGTGATCCCTACACGGGACTAGCGGGTTCTTACAATGAGCAGTTCTTC.

The chain employs TRBV28 and TRBJ1-2; D perhaps matches TRBD1 (6 bases). Germline V lookup: CDR1 MDHEN, CDR2 SYDVKM. V lost 6 bases and J lost 0, with 14 bases in between. This CDR3 contains 15 residues. CDR3 DNA sequence: TGTGCCAGCAGCAGACAGGACTCCTCTAACTATGGCTACACCTTC. As protein: CASSRQDSSNYGYTF.

The rearrangement uses TRBV6-5 and TRBJ1-6; D gene ambiguous. Germline values: CDR1 MNHEY, CDR2 SVGAGI. This CDR3 spans 15 amino acids. V lost 2 bases and J lost 8, with 13 bases in between. The CDR3 DNA follows: TGTGCCAGCAGTTACCAACCCAAGGGCTATTCACCCCTCCACTTT. Its protein is CASSYQPKGYSPLHF.

This clonotype has just a few counts. V is TRBV7-2 and J is TRBJ1-2; D may be TRBD1 (5 bases). Looked up from germline, CDR1 is SGHTA and CDR2 is FQGNSA. Trimming pared 2 bases from V and 8 bases from J, leaving 12 bases between. The CDR3 runs to 13 residues. The CDR3 reads CASSLYGGKGYTF. The CDR3 DNA sequence: TGTGCCAGCAGCTTATATGGGGGGAAGGGCTACACCTTC.

There are many counts of this clonotype. The genes are TRBV5-1 and TRBJ2-7; 11 bases are shared with TRBD2. V gave up 0 bases and J gave up 2 bases; unmatched junction bases: 4. The CDR3 contains 16 residues. CDR1 and CDR2 from the germline V gene are SGHRS and YFSETQ. DNA of the CDR3: TGCGCCAGCAGCTTGGTGGCTAGCGGGAGGACCTACGAGCAGTACTTC. It specifies CASSLVASGRTYEQYF. Full variable domain (missing parts from reference TRBV5-1 and TRBJ2-7): KAGVTQTPRYLIKTRGQQVTLSCSPISGHRSVSWYQQTPGQGLQFLFEYFSETQRNKGNFPGRFSGRQFSNSRSEMNVSTLELGDSALYLCASSLVASGRTYEQYFGPGTRLTVT.

This clonotype appeared a few times. The chain recombines TRBV7-2 with TRBJ2-3, with TRBD2 matching over 11 bases. The CDR3 is made up of 15 amino acids. The V gene's germline CDR1 is SGHTA and CDR2 FQGNSA. Germline trimming cut 6 bases from V and 3 bases from J; bases unmatched to any gene: 5. The CDR3 here is CASSFLAGGTDTQYF. Here the CDR3 DNA reads TGTGCCAGCAGTTTCCTAGCGGGAGGAACAGATACGCAGTATTTT.

A word on this clonotype: With a much larger clone just one base away, this may be a read error. The rearrangement uses TRBV6-1 and TRBJ2-1; 10 nucleotides align to TRBD2. Germline CDR1 is MNHNS and CDR2 is SASEGT. CDR3 length: 15 amino acids. The CDR3 DNA sequence: TGTGCCAGCAGTGAATACGGACTAGCGGCCGATGAGCAGTCCTTC. This translates into CASSEYGLAADEQSF.

This clonotype was seen at least ten times. The chain carries TRBV3-1 and TRBJ1-4, with unresolved D. Germline CDR1 LGHDT, CDR2 YNNKEL (reference sequence). This CDR3 is built from 16 residues. The ends were cut back, 3 bases at V and 4 bases at J, with 15 bases in the middle. The CDR3 reads CASSHRKGFVNEKLFF. Here the CDR3 DNA reads TGTGCCAGCAGCCATCGAAAGGGATTCGTTAATGAAAAACTGTTTTTT.

The chain uses TRBV20-1 and TRBJ2-3; D unresolved. CDR3 length equals 13 residues. Germline CDR1 and CDR2: DFQATT and SNEGSKA (reference sequence). Trimming pared 2 bases from V and 0 bases from J, leaving 6 bases between. The DNA for the CDR3 is TGCAGTGCTAGATACGCTAGCACAGATACGCAGTATTTT. Translation: CSARYASTDTQYF.

This clonotype was found many times. This rearrangement joins TRBV5-1 to TRBJ2-7; no reliable D call. Looked up from germline, CDR1 is SGHRS and CDR2 is YFSETQ. The ends were cut back, 4 bases at V and 5 bases at J, with 19 bases in the middle. The CDR3 loop spans 15 amino acids. CDR3 protein: CASSADLTGRDEQYF. The CDR3 nucleotides are TGCGCCAGCAGCGCCGACTTGACGGGCCGGGACGAGCAGTACTTC.

This clonotype has a count of ten or more. The V call is TRBV5-1, the J call TRBJ1-1, with no clear D. V shed 0 bases and J shed 12 bases, with 15 bases lying between them. This CDR3 spans 13 amino acids. Germline CDR1 reads SGHRS; CDR2 reads YFSETQ. CDR3 bases: TGCGCCAGCAGCTTGGGGTACAGTATGGCACCTTTCTTT. Its protein product is CASSLGYSMAPFF.

This clonotype was counted a few times. This sequence joins TRBV7-9 and TRBJ1-1; D ambiguous. Trimming shortened V by 4 bases and J by 6 bases, and 15 bases separated the two germline ends. Per germline, CDR1 SEHNR and CDR2 FQNEAQ (reference sequence). This CDR3 has 14 residues. CDR3 nucleotides: TGTGCCAGCAGCTCCAACTGGGCTTCGGCTGAAGCTTTCTTT. As protein: CASSSNWASAEAFF.

This clonotype appeared many times. The rearrangement links TRBV12-3 or TRBV12-4 to TRBJ2-1, with 7 bases lining up with TRBD2. Trimming cost V 3 bases and J 8 bases; bases outside gene matches: 13. This CDR3 comprises 16 residues. The CDR3, as DNA: TGTGCCAGCAGTTTCTCTAGGACTAGTTTCATCGATGAGCAGTTCTTC. Encoded protein: CASSFSRTSFIDEQFF.

This clonotype has a count of ten or more. V is TRBV30 and J is TRBJ1-1; 7 bases are a match to TRBD1. The CDR3 sequence is 13 residues long. The V gene's germline CDR1 is GTSNPN and CDR2 SVGIG (reference sequence). V lost 0 bases to trimming and J lost 7 bases; unmatched junction nucleotides: 5. CDR3 residues: CAWSVPGQFEAFF. The CDR3 bases are TGTGCCTGGAGTGTACCGGGACAGTTTGAAGCTTTCTTT.

This clonotype showed up just a few times. This chain links TRBV27 with TRBJ1-1; no clear D gene. The CDR3 length is 11 residues. The germline gives CDR1 MNHEY, CDR2 SMNVEV (reference sequence). The V and J ends lost 7 bases and 4 bases respectively, with 7 bases between them. CDR3 region: CASKKRTEAFF. CDR3 DNA sequence: TGTGCCAGCAAAAAGCGCACTGAAGCTTTCTTT.

This clonotype appeared many times. The genes are TRBV20-1 and TRBJ2-3; 8 nucleotides line up with TRBD2. V gave up 0 bases and J gave up 0 bases; unmatched junction bases: 8. The CDR3 totals 17 residues. Germline values: CDR1 DFQATT, CDR2 SNEGSKA (reference sequence). CDR3 nucleotides: TGCAGTGCTAGAGATATAAGACTAGCGTCTAGCACAGATACGCAGTATTTT. This sequence encodes CSARDIRLASSTDTQYF.

The genes are TRBV2 and TRBJ2-1; TRBD1 is a possible D gene (5 bases). CDR1 is SNHLY, CDR2 FYNNEI, per germline. V lost 4 bases, J lost 4 bases, and 23 bases lay in between. The CDR3 length is 18 residues. CDR3 nucleotides: TGTGCCAGCAGTGGATCGGTAGCTCAAGACAGAACTTACAATGAGCAGTTCTTC. Residues: CASSGSVAQDRTYNEQFF.